Listed here are 26 T cell receptor beta chains from one sample, sequenced in a study of blood T cell repertoires in COVID-19. Only in-frame clones appear in the TCRdb table, and some are missing; sequencing was by immunoSEQ multiplex PCR. The sample records 200,000 to 250,000 clones, about 85% being singletons. Specimen: peripheral blood. The receptors shown here come from a woman in her late teens or twenties who had recovered from COVID-19.

V and J are TRBV6-5 and TRBJ1-6; 8 bases fit TRBD1. Germline V gene sequence: CDR1 MNHEY, CDR2 SVGAGI. The CDR3 length is 16 residues. V lost 1 base and J lost 5; bases outside the gene matches: 4. CDR3: CASSYLRTGNNSPLHF. DNA for the CDR3: TGTGCCAGCAGTTACTTAAGGACAGGGAATAATTCACCCCTCCACTTT.

This clone was counted ten times or more. The V gene is TRBV4-2, the J gene TRBJ2-3; 7 nucleotides agree with TRBD2. V dropped 3 bases and J dropped 4; count of bases not matched to a gene: 7. This CDR3 has 15 amino acids. Germline CDR1 LGHNA, CDR2 YNFKEQ. The CDR3 protein is CASSQGGLDADTQYF. The CDR3 DNA reads TGTGCCAGCAGCCAGGGAGGACTAGACGCAGATACGCAGTATTTT.

CDR3 loop: CASSNTGTAYEQYF. Written as DNA, the CDR3 is TGTGCCAGCAGCAACACCGGGACAGCCTACGAGCAGTACTTC. The rearrangement links TRBV5-4 to TRBJ2-7; 7 bases are a match to TRBD1. Per the germline V gene, CDR1 is SGHNT and CDR2 is YYREEE (reference sequence). The V gene end was trimmed by 4 bases and the J gene end by 2 bases; junction bases not matched to a gene: 6. The CDR3 totals 14 residues.

The rearrangement joins TRBV6-2 or TRBV6-3 to TRBJ1-6; TRBD1 matches at 9 bases. Germline CDR1 is MNHEY and CDR2 is SVGEGT. V was clipped by 1 base and J by 14 bases; unmatched bases: 12. There are 16 residues in the CDR3. DNA for the CDR3: TGTGCCAGCAGTTACTTCCAGCCGGGACAGGGTTCGGCCCTCCACTTT. It codes for CASSYFQPGQGSALHF.

This clone was counted once. This sequence joins TRBV19 and TRBJ2-2, with D hard to call. Trimming removed 5 bases at V and 6 bases at J, with 16 bases between. The length of the CDR3 is 15 residues. Germline V gene data show CDR1 as LNHDA and CDR2 as SQIVND (reference sequence). CDR3 loop: CASSPPGFIPGELFF. Here the CDR3 DNA reads TGTGCCAGTAGTCCCCCGGGTTTTATCCCCGGGGAGCTGTTTTTT.

This clone was detected a few times. CDR3 loop: CASSPGGWGRYGYTF. Written as DNA, the CDR3 is TGTGCCAGCAGTCCCGGGGGGTGGGGCAGGTATGGCTACACCTTC. The V call is TRBV6-5, the J call TRBJ1-2; weak D call: TRBD1 (5 bases). Between the trimmed V and J ends, which lost 5 bases and 5 bases, there was a span of 18 bases. Germline CDR1 and CDR2: MNHEY and SVGAGI. CDR3 length equals 15 residues.

CDR3: CASSLQAGGSNSPLHF. The CDR3 DNA reads TGTGCCAGCAGCTTACAGGCAGGGGGATCCAATTCACCCCTCCACTTT. The chain links TRBV7-6 to TRBJ1-6, with 7 bases that match TRBD1. Looked up from germline, CDR1 is SGHVS and CDR2 is FNYEAQ. Losses at the gene ends were 2 bases for V and 7 bases for J; bases not matched to a gene: 8. The CDR3 loop spans 16 amino acids.

A few counts support this clone. J is TRBJ2-7 and V is TRBV10-1; 7 positions agree with TRBD2. V was clipped by 8 bases and J by 3 bases; unmatched bases: 10. From germline, CDR1 is WNHNN and CDR2 SYGVQD (reference sequence). There are 14 residues in the CDR3. CDR3 in amino acids: CASGPSGSLYEQYF. CDR3 sequence (DNA): TGCGCCAGCGGCCCTAGCGGAAGCCTCTACGAGCAGTACTTC.

This chain links TRBV10-3 with TRBJ2-7, with TRBD2 as a possible D gene (6 bases). The CDR3 covers 14 residues. V was shortened by 4 bases and J by 2 bases, with 12 bases between the two germline ends. Germline V gene lookup returns CDR1 ENHRY and CDR2 SYGVKD. CDR3: CAISVASEPYEQYF. The CDR3 nucleotides are TGTGCCATCAGTGTGGCTAGCGAGCCCTACGAGCAGTACTTC.

The CDR3 region is CASSVDRGYSPLHF. CDR3 bases: TGCGCCAGCAGCGTAGACAGGGGATATTCACCCCTCCACTTT. This sequence joins TRBV5-1 and TRBJ1-6, with TRBD1 identical over 8 bases. This CDR3 comprises 14 residues. CDR1 and CDR2 (germline): SGHRS, YFSETQ. The V gene end was trimmed by 4 bases and the J gene end by 8 bases; junction bases not matched to a gene: 5. The full variable domain, in which reference TRBV5-1 and TRBJ1-6 provide the parts outside the CDR3, is KAGVTQTPRYLIKTRGQQVTLSCSPISGHRSVSWYQQTPGQGLQFLFEYFSETQRNKGNFPGRFSGRQFSNSRSEMNVSTLELGDSALYLCASSVDRGYSPLHFGNGTRLTVT.

As to this clone: Germline and junction disagree at one end, which may indicate a read error. The rearrangement links TRBV9 to TRBJ2-7; D gene uncertain. CDR1 SGDLS and CDR2 YYNGEE come from the germline V gene. The CDR3 is 14 amino acids. The CDR3 is CASSVGLVSHEQYF. The CDR3 coding sequence is TGTGCCAGCAGCGTAGGTCTAGTCTCCCACGAGCAGTACTTC.

The chain joins TRBV9 to TRBJ2-1; the match to TRBD2 covers 16 bases. The CDR3 totals 16 residues. After removal of 4 bases from V and 10 bases from J, the junction contained 8 bases not matched to a gene. Germline loops: CDR1 SGDLS, CDR2 YYNGEE. This CDR3 is CASSTGTSGRGGEQFF. The CDR3 region has the DNA TGTGCCAGCAGCACTGGGACTAGCGGGAGGGGCGGGGAGCAGTTCTTC.

The V call is TRBV9, the J call TRBJ1-6, with D possibly TRBD1 on 6 matching bases. CDR3 length equals 14 residues. Trimming took off 2 bases at V and 6 bases at J, with 9 bases between the two ends. The germline gives CDR1 SGDLS, CDR2 YYNGEE. In DNA, the CDR3 is TGTGCCAGCAGCGTCCAGGGGAGTAATTCACCCCTCCACTTT. Residues: CASSVQGSNSPLHF.

The chain carries TRBV2 and TRBJ1-5; weak D call: TRBD1 (6 bases). Germline-derived CDR1 and CDR2 are SNHLY and FYNNEI. The CDR3 runs 13 residues. The V and J ends lost 4 bases and 9 bases respectively, with 13 bases between them. The CDR3 loop reads CASSGDGGPPQHF. CDR3 DNA: TGTGCCAGCAGTGGGGACGGGGGGCCGCCCCAGCATTTT.

V and J are TRBV30 and TRBJ1-2, with 8 bases matching TRBD1. This CDR3 has 13 residues. V lost 2 bases, J lost 4 bases, and 3 bases stayed unmatched. Germline V gives CDR1 GTSNPN, CDR2 SVGIG (reference sequence). CDR3 DNA sequence: TGTGCCTGGAGTTCAGGGGGCTCCTATGGCTACACCTTC. Translation: CAWSSGGSYGYTF.

The chain employs TRBV5-6 and TRBJ1-3; possibly TRBD1 for D (5 bases). CDR1 and CDR2 (germline): SGHDT, YYEEEE. This CDR3 region has 14 residues. Trimming removed 2 bases from V and 3 bases from J, with 9 bases in between. The CDR3 region is CASSFGTYGNTIYF. The CDR3 DNA follows: TGTGCCAGCAGCTTTGGGACTTATGGAAACACCATATATTTT.

In this sample, this clone turned up once. This sequence joins TRBV9 and TRBJ1-2; the D is unclear. The CDR3 covers 14 residues. V was pared by 7 bases and J by 5 bases, with 18 bases between. The V gene's germline CDR1 is SGDLS and CDR2 YYNGEE. This chain's CDR3 is CASHGGDSYYGYTF. The CDR3 DNA is TGTGCCAGCCACGGAGGCGACTCATATTATGGCTACACCTTC.

The chain links TRBV4-1 to TRBJ2-1, with 8 nucleotides matching TRBD2. The V gene's germline CDR1 is MGHRA and CDR2 YSYEKL. Unmatched junction bases numbered 15, after V lost 4 bases and J lost 4 bases. The CDR3 consists of 18 residues. CDR3 sequence (DNA): TGCGCCAGCAGCCCCAGTATAGCGGGGACCCGACTTTACAATGAGCAGTTCTTC. It yields the protein CASSPSIAGTRLYNEQFF.

V usage is TRBV10-3 and J usage is TRBJ1-1; unclear D gene. CDR3 length equals 13 residues. Deletions cut 10 bases from V and 3 bases from J, with 15 bases between. Germline V gives CDR1 ENHRY, CDR2 SYGVKD. The CDR3 DNA follows: TGTGCCACGCTAGGTGTGTCGGACACTGAAGCTTTCTTT. This encodes CATLGVSDTEAFF.

The V and J genes are TRBV20-1 and TRBJ2-7; maybe TRBD1 (5 bases). V lost 3 bases to trimming and J lost 0 bases, with 15 bases between them. CDR1 is DFQATT, CDR2 SNEGSKA, per germline (reference sequence). The length of the CDR3 is 15 residues. The CDR3 here is CSASLLGQSSYEQYF. The CDR3 bases are TGCAGTGCTAGTCTACTGGGGCAGAGCTCCTACGAGCAGTACTTC.

This chain uses TRBV20-1 with TRBJ1-2; D not certain. The V gene lost 3 bases and the J gene lost 0 bases, with 14 bases spanning the gap. The CDR3 runs 15 residues. From germline, CDR1 is DFQATT and CDR2 SNEGSKA (reference sequence). The CDR3 region has the DNA TGCAGTGCTAGTGGGAGGGTGGGGACTAACTATGGCTACACCTTC. This codes for CSASGRVGTNYGYTF.

The chain couples TRBV5-5 to TRBJ2-7; D not resolved. The CDR3 loop spans 15 amino acids. Deletions cut 0 bases from V and 2 bases from J, with 12 bases between. CDR1 and CDR2 from the germline V gene are SGHKS and YYEKEE (reference sequence). CDR3 sequence (DNA): TGTGCCAGCAGCTTGGGGATACAGACAACCTACGAGCAGTACTTC. Encoded protein: CASSLGIQTTYEQYF.

This clone was counted a single time. This chain joins TRBV7-2 and TRBJ1-2, with TRBD1 as a possible D gene (6 bases). Germline CDR1 SGHTA, CDR2 FQGNSA. V lost 5 bases, J lost 3 bases, and 10 bases lay in between. The CDR3 totals 13 residues. The CDR3 is CASSHREYYGYTF. CDR3 in DNA: TGTGCCAGCAGCCACAGGGAGTACTATGGCTACACCTTC.

This clone was counted a single time. The chain has TRBV5-1 and TRBJ2-3; TRBD2 matches 9 bases. The germline V gene encodes CDR1 SGHRS and CDR2 YFSETQ. V was clipped by 0 bases and J by 2 bases; unmatched bases: 7. CDR3 length equals 17 residues. CDR3 bases: TGCGCCAGCAGCTTGGAAATGAGACTAGCGGTCACAGATACGCAGTATTTT. Its protein is CASSLEMRLAVTDTQYF.

The genes are TRBV9 and TRBJ1-4, with TRBD1 as a possible D gene (6 bases). Germline CDR1 SGDLS, CDR2 YYNGEE. CDR3 length: 12 amino acids. Deletions cut 1 base from V and 8 bases from J, with 6 bases between. The CDR3 loop reads CASSVTGEKLFF. The CDR3 DNA reads TGTGCCAGCAGCGTAACAGGGGAAAAACTGTTTTTT.

In DNA form, the CDR3 reads TGTGCCAGCAGCTTAAGTAGCGGGAGATCTAATGAGCAGTTCTTC. Translation: CASSLSSGRSNEQFF. The V gene is TRBV7-2, the J gene TRBJ2-1; 9 bases fit TRBD2. Germline lookup yields CDR1 SGHTA and CDR2 FQGNSA. With 2 bases clipped from V and 7 bases from J, the junction kept 6 bases outside the gene matches. The CDR3 extends over 15 amino acids. Based on the CDR3 plus reference TRBV7-2 and TRBJ2-1, the full variable domain is GAGVSQSPSNKVTEKGKDVELRCDPISGHTALYWYRQSLGQGLEFLIYFQGNSAPDKSGLPSDRFSAERTGGSVSTLTIQRTQQEDSAVYLCASSLSSGRSNEQFFGPGTRLTVL.